This T cell receptor (beta chain) was sequenced for a study of control samples from healthy donors and cancer patients. Libraries were prepared by immunoSEQ multiplex PCR; TCRdb keeps only in-frame clonotypes and omits some of them. The data contain around 82,000 clones, approximately 89% of them singletons. Per the germline V gene, CDR1 is WSHSY and CDR2 is SAAADI. With 1 base removed from V and 8 bases from J, the gap between germline ends came to 6 bases. The CDR3 loop spans 12 amino acids. This clone was observed once. The V gene is TRBV10-2, the J gene TRBJ2-1; D uncertain. Sequencing used blood. The receptor comes from a middle-aged man in good health. The CDR3 loop reads CASSELGHEQFF. CDR3 nucleotide sequence: TGCGCCAGCAGTGAGTTGGGCCATGAGCAGTTCTTC.